Sequencing of this TCR beta chain was carried out in a study of T cells in tumors after PD-1 blockade. At the level of the study: Patients had no prior checkpoint blockade, systemic immunosuppressants, or anti-cancer therapy within 4 weeks. Mean per blood sample: 113,528 templates (about 21,000-290,000), approximately 37,000 unique clonotypes. Either cemiplimab 350 mg every 2 weeks or pembrolizumab 200 mg every 3 weeks was given. Notes on the study in general: Peripheral recruitment is suggested, as some novel exhausted tumor clones were in pre-treatment blood.

This table comes from immunoSEQ multiplex PCR, and its TCRdb copy is limited to in-frame clones, with some not included. Altogether 20,000 to 25,000 clones are present, around 78% being singletons, with the ten largest covering roughly 25%. Trimming cost V 1 base and J 6 bases, with 4 bases left between them. The CDR3 is made up of 12 amino acids. CDR1 and CDR2 (germline): SEHNR, FQNEAQ (reference sequence). Points on this clone: The antigen is undetermined. This CDR3 is also generated by other DNA sequences in the sample.

Sample: PBMCs, taken before anti-PD-1 treatment. The rearrangement joins TRBV7-9 to TRBJ1-5; unclear D gene. The TCR sequence derives from a human donor with basal cell carcinoma. The CDR3 sequence is CASSLDSQPQHF. The CDR3 nucleotides are TGTGCCAGCAGCTTAGATAGTCAGCCCCAGCATTTT. Full variable domain (missing parts from reference TRBV7-9 and TRBJ1-5): DTGVSQNPRHKITKRGQNVTFRCDPISEHNRLYWYRQTLGQGPEFLTYFQNEAQLEKSRLLSDRFSAERPKGSFSTLEIQRTEQGDSAMYLCASSLDSQPQHFGDGTRLSIL.